Below are 14 T cell receptor beta chains sequenced from a single sample in a study of CD8+ T cells in alopecia areata. Treatment described: oral pan-JAK inhibitor, 5-10 mg twice daily. Sequencing used cDNA as its template, made by extracting RNA and reverse transcribing it. TCRdb's table, derived via immunoSEQ multiplex PCR, lists solely in-frame clones and lacks some. The table lists roughly 200,000 clones, around two fifths of them singletons. This specimen consisted of CD4+ T cells sorted from blood, obtained around week 37, from a patient treated with tofacitinib. These TCRs come from a human donor with alopecia areata.

The chain is built from TRBV30 and TRBJ1-5; TRBD1 matches at 8 bases. Germline CDR1 is GTSNPN and CDR2 is SVGIG (reference sequence). The CDR3 covers 14 residues. After removal of 1 base from V and 1 base from J, the junction contained 0 bases not matched to a gene. Here the CDR3 reads CAWSGTGSNQPQHF. The CDR3 DNA sequence: TGTGCCTGGAGTGGGACAGGGAGCAATCAGCCCCAGCATTTT.

V and J are TRBV6-5 and TRBJ1-1; 7 bases align to TRBD1. The CDR3 has 14 residues. The V and J ends lost 2 bases and 4 bases, in that order; junction bases with no gene match: 4. Germline V gives CDR1 MNHEY, CDR2 SVGAGI. CDR3 residues: CASSYKGAPTEAFF. The CDR3 bases are TGTGCCAGCAGTTACAAGGGGGCGCCCACTGAAGCTTTCTTT.

J is TRBJ2-7 and V is TRBV5-1; possibly TRBD1 or TRBD2 for D (7 bases each). The CDR3 has 16 residues. V was trimmed by 4 bases and J by 0 bases, leaving 17 bases between them. The V gene's germline CDR1 is SGHRS and CDR2 YFSETQ. CDR3 region: CASSRGGQWNSYEQYF. Here the CDR3 DNA reads TGCGCCAGCAGCAGGGGGGGACAGTGGAACTCCTACGAGCAGTACTTC.

The gene calls are TRBV11-2 and TRBJ1-1; D is ambiguous. V shed 5 bases and J shed 0 bases, with 4 bases lying between them. CDR1 is SGHAT and CDR2 is FQNNGV in the germline V gene. The CDR3 has 12 residues. Written as DNA, the CDR3 is TGTGCCAGCAGCCGGATGAACACTGAAGCTTTCTTT. It encodes CASSRMNTEAFF.

The chain combines TRBV5-1 with TRBJ2-7; D possibly corresponds to TRBD1 (5 bases). The CDR3 extends over 14 amino acids. Trimming cost V 7 bases and J 6 bases, with 20 bases left between them. Germline lookup yields CDR1 SGHRS and CDR2 YFSETQ. The chain's CDR3 is CASQKGQDWGEQYF. The CDR3 DNA reads TGCGCCAGCCAGAAGGGGCAGGATTGGGGCGAGCAGTACTTC.

The gene calls are TRBV29-1 and TRBJ2-3; possible D gene TRBD2, 6 bases. The CDR3 extends over 10 amino acids. With 7 bases removed from V and 6 bases from J, the gap between germline ends came to 8 bases. The germline CDR1 and CDR2 sequences are SQVTM and ANQGSEA. The DNA for the CDR3 is TGCAGCGGCGGGATGGATACGCAGTATTTT. This gives the protein CSGGMDTQYF.

The chain carries TRBV7-9 and TRBJ2-7; D may be TRBD1 (6 bases). This CDR3 has 16 residues. Trimming removed 5 bases from V and 5 bases from J, with 22 bases in between. CDR1 and CDR2 (germline): SEHNR, FQNEAQ (reference sequence). The CDR3 is CASSRSRQVDGDEQYF. CDR3 DNA: TGTGCCAGCAGCCGCTCCAGACAGGTTGATGGAGACGAGCAGTACTTC.

This clone was seen at least ten times. One junction end disagrees with the germline gene, perhaps due to a read error. This sequence joins TRBV7-7 and TRBJ2-7, with D possibly TRBD1 on 6 matching bases. In germline, CDR1 is SSHAT, CDR2 FNYEAQ (reference sequence). The CDR3 is 13 amino acids. For the CDR3, the DNA is TGTGCTAGCAGCTTAACGATACAGGGAAAGAAGTACTTC. It codes for CASSLTIQGKKYF.

This clone has just a few counts. This chain joins TRBV29-1 and TRBJ2-7, with D possibly TRBD2 on 5 matching bases. CDR1 is SQVTM and CDR2 is ANQGSEA in the germline V gene. This CDR3 has 13 amino acids. Trimming removed 4 bases at V and 4 bases at J, with 14 bases between. The CDR3 region is CSVAGEGVYEQYF. The DNA for the CDR3 is TGCAGCGTTGCTGGAGAGGGCGTTTACGAGCAGTACTTC.

In its sample, this clone was seen a few times. This specimen includes other DNA sequences encoding the same CDR3. The rearrangement joins TRBV6-5 to TRBJ1-2; D is unresolved. Germline CDR1 reads MNHEY; CDR2 reads SVGAGI. Trimming took 5 bases from V and 2 from J, leaving 12 bases between them. This CDR3 spans 14 amino acids. The CDR3 region is CASSTTDGNYGYTF. The CDR3, as DNA: TGTGCCAGCAGTACTACGGACGGAAACTATGGCTACACCTTC.

The chain couples TRBV11-2 to TRBJ2-1; 7 bases map to TRBD1. Germline V CDR1 and CDR2: SGHAT, FQNNGV. The ends lost 5 bases at V and 4 bases at J; junction bases unmatched: 5. This CDR3 comprises 14 residues. The CDR3 DNA reads TGTGCCAGCAGCCCCTCGGGACAGTACAATGAGCAGTTCTTC. This translates into CASSPSGQYNEQFF.

This chain uses TRBV2 with TRBJ2-1; D unresolved. CDR3 length: 11 amino acids. Germline-derived CDR1 and CDR2 are SNHLY and FYNNEI. The ends were cut back, 6 bases at V and 8 bases at J, with 8 bases in the middle. The CDR3 reads CASSTDDEQFF. The CDR3 nucleotides read TGTGCCAGCAGCACCGACGATGAGCAGTTCTTC.

This clone was counted a few times. The CDR3 coding sequence is TGTGCCAGCAGTTCCGGGGACAGGATGAACACCATATATTTT. Translation gives CASSSGDRMNTIYF. The rearrangement joins TRBV28 to TRBJ1-3; 8 bases agree with TRBD1. Germline CDR1 reads MDHEN; CDR2 reads SYDVKM. Losses at the gene ends were 4 bases for V and 7 bases for J; bases not matched to a gene: 6. The CDR3 has 14 amino acids.

There are a few counts of this clone. The chain couples TRBV30 to TRBJ2-2; 8 bases are shared with TRBD1. CDR3 length: 15 residues. Germline V gene data show CDR1 as GTSNPN and CDR2 as SVGIG (reference sequence). With V trimmed by 4 bases and J by 5 bases, 9 bases remained unmatched. CDR3 in amino acids: CAWTRTGTFTGELFF. CDR3 sequence (DNA): TGTGCCTGGACCCGGACAGGGACGTTTACCGGGGAGCTGTTTTTT.